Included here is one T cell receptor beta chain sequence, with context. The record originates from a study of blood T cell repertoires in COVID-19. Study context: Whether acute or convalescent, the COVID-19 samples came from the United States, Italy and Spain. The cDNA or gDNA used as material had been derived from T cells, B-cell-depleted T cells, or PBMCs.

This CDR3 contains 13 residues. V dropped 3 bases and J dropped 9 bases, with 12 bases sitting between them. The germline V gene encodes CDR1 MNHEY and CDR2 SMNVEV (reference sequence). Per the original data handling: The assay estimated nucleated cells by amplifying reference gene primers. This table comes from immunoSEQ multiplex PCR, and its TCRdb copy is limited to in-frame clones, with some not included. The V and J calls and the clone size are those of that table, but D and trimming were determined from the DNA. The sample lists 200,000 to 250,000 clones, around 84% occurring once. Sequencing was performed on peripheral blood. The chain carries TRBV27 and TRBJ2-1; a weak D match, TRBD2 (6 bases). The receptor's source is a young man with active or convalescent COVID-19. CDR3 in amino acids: CASSFGGYGEQFF. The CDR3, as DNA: TGTGCCAGCAGTTTTGGGGGGTACGGTGAGCAGTTCTTC.